This is a list of T cell receptor beta chains from one sample in a study of blood T cell repertoires in COVID-19. Using immunoSEQ multiplex PCR, the repertoire was profiled, and TCRdb retains in-frame clones only, with some absent. The sample has around 250,000 clones; around 90% are singletons. Sequenced input: peripheral blood. These receptor sequences come from a woman aged 70-85 years with active or convalescent COVID-19. CDR3s leave out the opening cysteine and the closing phenylalanine or tryptophan. The order of the fields is CDR3 length, V gene, clone size, J gene, D gene, CDR3 protein. A D gene is named only where the DNA matches it firmly. Clone size, where shown, is once, few, many, or a class for clones that have expanded.

13,TRBV5-1,NA,TRBJ1-2,NA,ASSLMTGGDYGYT
11,TRBV12-3/TRBV12-4,NA,TRBJ1-1,NA,ASSLRTVTEAF
10,TRBV19,NA,TRBJ1-1,NA,ASTDSNTEAF
11,TRBV4-1,NA,TRBJ1-1,NA,ASSQAGNTEAF
12,TRBV29-1,NA,TRBJ1-5,NA,SVDWTCWGQPQH
15,TRBV9,NA,TRBJ1-1,TRBD1,ASSVVGGQVSFAEAF
13,TRBV3-1/TRBV3-2,NA,TRBJ2-1,NA,ASSREDSSYNEQF
12,TRBV3-1/TRBV3-2,NA,TRBJ1-2,TRBD1,ASSPQGTGYGYT
11,TRBV12-3/TRBV12-4,NA,TRBJ2-5,TRBD2,ASSTGLVETQY
15,TRBV7-2,NA,TRBJ2-2,NA,ASSPKTGGLHTGELF
12,TRBV9,NA,TRBJ2-5,NA,ASSAGRGEETQY
13,TRBV5-4,few,TRBJ2-7,NA,ASSLASGVGYEQY
10,TRBV6-5,NA,TRBJ1-1,NA,ASSYLGVAAF
14,TRBV5-1,NA,TRBJ1-3,TRBD1,ASSFNGGTGSGTIY
12,TRBV5-1,NA,TRBJ1-1,NA,ASSWQDLNTEAF
13,TRBV6-1,NA,TRBJ1-2,TRBD1,ASSEAGGRGHGYT
13,TRBV7-9,NA,TRBJ1-1,NA,ASSLEQTMNAEAF
15,TRBV3-1/TRBV3-2,NA,TRBJ2-1,TRBD2,ASSQDASGGSYNEQF
13,TRBV3-1/TRBV3-2,NA,TRBJ1-2,NA,ASSQDFAGAYGYT
12,TRBV3-1/TRBV3-2,NA,TRBJ2-7,NA,ASSGRWERNEQY
12,TRBV6-5,NA,TRBJ1-2,TRBD1,ASSLLTGNYGYT
13,TRBV16,NA,TRBJ2-1,TRBD1,ASSLGQGSYNEQF
12,TRBV7-2,NA,TRBJ2-6,NA,ASSFSSGANVLT
12,TRBV6-5,NA,TRBJ1-5,TRBD1,ASSQQGANQPQH
13,TRBV2,NA,TRBJ2-2,TRBD2,ASSMRGANTGELF
14,TRBV6-2/TRBV6-3,NA,TRBJ2-3,TRBD2,ASSPRWRGSTDTQY
13,TRBV5-1,NA,TRBJ1-4,TRBD1,ASSAMDRGLPLLF
12,TRBV7-2,NA,TRBJ1-3,NA,ASSSDSNGNTIY
15,TRBV4-1,NA,TRBJ1-3,TRBD1,ASSQAPTGVQGNTIY
11,TRBV12-3/TRBV12-4,NA,TRBJ1-1,NA,ASSFPIPPEAF
13,TRBV9,NA,TRBJ1-1,NA,ASSSSQGWNTEAF
11,TRBV6-5,NA,TRBJ2-5,NA,ASSYSSQETQY
12,TRBV7-3,medium-sized,TRBJ1-6,TRBD1,ASSYDREESPLH
11,TRBV19,NA,TRBJ2-6,NA,ASHQGGANVLT
15,TRBV6-2/TRBV6-3,NA,TRBJ2-1,TRBD2,ASSYSTSGGNYNEQF
13,TRBV9,NA,TRBJ1-2,NA,ASSEPHRHRNGYT
9,TRBV2,NA,TRBJ1-1,NA,ADRGNTEAF
12,TRBV5-1,once,TRBJ2-3,NA,ASSLSRGTDTQY
13,TRBV27,NA,TRBJ2-5,TRBD1,ASSFVRGRGETQY
15,TRBV7-9,few,TRBJ1-4,NA,ASSGGPYRVQNEKLF
11,TRBV10-2,NA,TRBJ1-6,NA,ASSERLNSPLH
14,TRBV5-1,NA,TRBJ2-6,NA,ASSLDGSSGANVLT
12,TRBV5-1,NA,TRBJ2-1,TRBD2,ASTGVAGDNEQF
11,TRBV5-1,few,TRBJ2-5,NA,ASSLLSDKTQY
10,TRBV7-9,NA,TRBJ1-1,TRBD1,ASSLGGDRAF
14,TRBV5-8,NA,TRBJ1-3,NA,ASTSSGRPLWNTIY
14,TRBV7-9,NA,TRBJ1-6,NA,ASSLVGQSLYSPLH
10,TRBV7-8,NA,TRBJ2-1,NA,ASNLRGNEQF
14,TRBV5-1,NA,TRBJ1-6,NA,ANPNLRVSYNSPLH
12,TRBV6-5,NA,TRBJ1-5,NA,ASTTQATNQPQH